This is a list of T cell receptor beta chains from one sample in a study of response to subunit inactivated influenza vaccine. Each CDR3 protein is one row after TCRdb ran MiXCR on the RT-PCR reads. Altogether hundreds of thousands of distinct CDR3 sequences are present, around 18% being singletons, with the ten largest covering roughly 10%. The sequencing used PBMCs from blood, collected approximately 5 days after vaccination. These receptors all come from a man over 45 who received an inactivated influenza vaccine. CDR3s include the opening cysteine and the closing phenylalanine or tryptophan.

V	J	CDR3
TRBV6-5	TRBJ1-6	CASSYSINQGGSPLHF
TRBV2	TRBJ1-4	CASSRQGAPEKLFF
TRBV20-1	TRBJ2-4	CSARDTSGKINIQYF
TRBV20-1	TRBJ1-2	CSAPPRVAFSGYTF
TRBV12-3/TRBV12-4	TRBJ1-2	CASSPLGPNYGYTF
TRBV20-1	TRBJ2-3	CSASNWRGARAGDTQYF
TRBV20-1	TRBJ2-7	CSARQGAGYEQYF
TRBV5-1	TRBJ2-6	CASSLEAGSGANVLTF
TRBV11-1	TRBJ2-2	CASSPPLAGGPQGGGTGELFF
TRBV2	TRBJ1-1	CAGGTGLNTEAFF
TRBV5-5	TRBJ1-2	CASKSLTGENYGYTF
TRBV5-1	TRBJ2-5	CASSSSYSGPQETQYF
TRBV18	TRBJ1-3	CASSPRTVQGNTIYF
TRBV12-3/TRBV12-4	TRBJ1-3	CASSLGFGNTIYF
TRBV20-1	TRBJ2-7	CSASGDLLVEQYF
TRBV4-2	TRBJ2-5	CASSQDLRGEETQYF
TRBV5-1	TRBJ2-3	CASSTGTSGGADTQYF
TRBV12-3/TRBV12-4	TRBJ2-5	CASSSRGYQETQYF
TRBV4-2	TRBJ2-1	CASSQDPGWSEQFF
TRBV4-1	TRBJ2-1	CASSGKTGTGGHEQFF
TRBV10-3	TRBJ2-7	CAISDRAPHYEQYF
TRBV7-2	TRBJ2-1	CASSYSGGRFNEQFF
TRBV28	TRBJ1-5	CASRPIYSNQPQHF
TRBV5-5	TRBJ1-2	CASSSGQGANYGYTF
TRBV6-1	TRBJ2-7	CASRTGTGDEQYF